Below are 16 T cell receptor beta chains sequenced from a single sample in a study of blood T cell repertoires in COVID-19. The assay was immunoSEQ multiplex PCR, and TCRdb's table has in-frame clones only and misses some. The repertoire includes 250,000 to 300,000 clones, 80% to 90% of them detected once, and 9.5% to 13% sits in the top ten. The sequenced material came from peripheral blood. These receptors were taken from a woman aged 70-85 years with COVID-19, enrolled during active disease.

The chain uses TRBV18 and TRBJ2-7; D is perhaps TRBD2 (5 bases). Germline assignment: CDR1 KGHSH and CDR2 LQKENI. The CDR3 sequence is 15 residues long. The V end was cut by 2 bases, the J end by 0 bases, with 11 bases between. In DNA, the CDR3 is TGTGCCAGCTCACCAATGGGGAGCAGCTCCTACGAGCAGTACTTC. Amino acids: CASSPMGSSSYEQYF.

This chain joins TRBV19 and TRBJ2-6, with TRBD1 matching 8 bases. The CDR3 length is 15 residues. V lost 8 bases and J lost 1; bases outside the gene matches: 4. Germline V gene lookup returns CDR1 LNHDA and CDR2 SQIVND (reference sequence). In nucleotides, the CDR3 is TGTGCCAGTGGACAGGGACTTTCTGGGGCCAACGTCCTGACTTTC. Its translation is CASGQGLSGANVLTF.

CDR3 nucleotide sequence: TGTGCCAGCAGCCTGCGCGGGAGGGCCATATTAAATACGCAGTATTTT. As protein: CASSLRGRAILNTQYF. The rearrangement joins TRBV14 to TRBJ2-3; 9 nucleotides align to TRBD2. Trimming at V came to 4 bases and at J to 7 bases, leaving 12 bases not matched to a gene. Germline V gives CDR1 SGHDN, CDR2 FVKESK. CDR3 length: 16 residues.

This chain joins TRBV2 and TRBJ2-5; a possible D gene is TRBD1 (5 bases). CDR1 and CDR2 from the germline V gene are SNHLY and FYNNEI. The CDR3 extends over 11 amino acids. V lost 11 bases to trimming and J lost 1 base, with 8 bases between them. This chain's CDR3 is CAVRVQETQYF. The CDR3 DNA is TGTGCCGTCAGGGTCCAAGAGACCCAGTACTTC.

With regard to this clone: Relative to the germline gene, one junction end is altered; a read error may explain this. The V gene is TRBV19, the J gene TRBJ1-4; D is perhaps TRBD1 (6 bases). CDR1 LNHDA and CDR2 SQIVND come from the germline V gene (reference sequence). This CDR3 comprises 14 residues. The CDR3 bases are TGTGCCAGTGGTGACAGGTGGGGTAATGTAAAACTGTTTTTT. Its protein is CASGDRWGNVKLFF.

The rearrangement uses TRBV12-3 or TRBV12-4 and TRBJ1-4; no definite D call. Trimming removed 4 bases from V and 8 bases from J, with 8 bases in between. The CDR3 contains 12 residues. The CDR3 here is CASSYSGEKLFF. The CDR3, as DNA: TGTGCCAGCAGTTACAGCGGCGAAAAACTGTTTTTT.

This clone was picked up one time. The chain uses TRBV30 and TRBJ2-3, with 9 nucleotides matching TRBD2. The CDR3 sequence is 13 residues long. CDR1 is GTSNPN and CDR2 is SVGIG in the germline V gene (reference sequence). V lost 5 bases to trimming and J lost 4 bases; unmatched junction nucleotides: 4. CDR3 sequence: CAWEIAGADTQYF. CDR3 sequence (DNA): TGTGCCTGGGAAATAGCGGGAGCAGATACGCAGTATTTT. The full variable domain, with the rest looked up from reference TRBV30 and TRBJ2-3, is SQTIHQWPATLVQPVGSPLSLECTVEGTSNPNLYWYRQAAGRGLQLLFYSVGIGQISSEVPQNLSASRPQDRQFILSSKKLLLSDSGFYLCAWEIAGADTQYFGPGTRLTVL.

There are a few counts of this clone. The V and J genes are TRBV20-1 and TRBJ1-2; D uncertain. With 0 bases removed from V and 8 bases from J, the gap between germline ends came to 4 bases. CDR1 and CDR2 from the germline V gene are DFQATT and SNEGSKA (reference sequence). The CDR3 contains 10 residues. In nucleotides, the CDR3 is TGCAGTGCTAGAGATATGGGCTACACCTTC. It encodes CSARDMGYTF.

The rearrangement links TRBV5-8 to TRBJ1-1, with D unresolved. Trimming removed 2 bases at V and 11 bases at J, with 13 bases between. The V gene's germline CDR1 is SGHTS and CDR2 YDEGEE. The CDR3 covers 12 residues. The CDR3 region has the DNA TGTGCCAGCAGCTTCGGAGCGATTAAGGCTTTCTTT. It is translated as CASSFGAIKAFF.

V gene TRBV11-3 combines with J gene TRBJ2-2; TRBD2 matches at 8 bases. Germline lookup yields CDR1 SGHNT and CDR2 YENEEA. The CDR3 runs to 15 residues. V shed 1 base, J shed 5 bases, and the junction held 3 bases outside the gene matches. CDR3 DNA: TGTGCCAGCAGCTTAGGCGGGAGGCGGACCGGGGAGCTGTTTTTT. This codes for CASSLGGRRTGELFF.

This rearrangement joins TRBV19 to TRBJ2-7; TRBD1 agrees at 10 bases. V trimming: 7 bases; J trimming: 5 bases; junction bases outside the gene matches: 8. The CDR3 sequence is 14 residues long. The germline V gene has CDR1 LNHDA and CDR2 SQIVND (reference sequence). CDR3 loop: CASTRDRGVDEQYF. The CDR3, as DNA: TGTGCCAGTACCCGGGACAGGGGAGTTGACGAGCAGTACTTC.

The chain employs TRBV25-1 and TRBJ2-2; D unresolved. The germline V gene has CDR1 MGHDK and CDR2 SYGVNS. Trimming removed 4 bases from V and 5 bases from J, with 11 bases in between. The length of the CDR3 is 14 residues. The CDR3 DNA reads TGTGCCAGCAGTGCGGCAGGAAGAACCGGGGAGCTGTTTTTT. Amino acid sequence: CASSAAGRTGELFF.

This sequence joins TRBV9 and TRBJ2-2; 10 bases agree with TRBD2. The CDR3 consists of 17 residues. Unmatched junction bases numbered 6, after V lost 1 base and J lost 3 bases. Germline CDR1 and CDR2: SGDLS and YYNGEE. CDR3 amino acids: CASSVTLAGGYTGELFF. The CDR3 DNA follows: TGTGCCAGCAGCGTAACTTTAGCGGGAGGCTACACCGGGGAGCTGTTTTTT. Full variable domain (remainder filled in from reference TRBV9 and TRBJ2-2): DSGVTQTPKHLITATGQRVTLRCSPRSGDLSVYWYQQSLDQGLQFLIQYYNGEERAKGNILERFSAQQFPDLHSELNLSSLELGDSALYFCASSVTLAGGYTGELFFGEGSRLTVL.

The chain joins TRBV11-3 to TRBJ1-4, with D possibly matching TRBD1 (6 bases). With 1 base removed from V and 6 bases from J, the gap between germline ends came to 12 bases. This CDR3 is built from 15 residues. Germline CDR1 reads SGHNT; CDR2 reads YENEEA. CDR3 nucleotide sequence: TGTGCCAGCAGCTTAGGGGGCAGGGGAGATGAAAAACTGTTTTTT. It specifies CASSLGGRGDEKLFF.

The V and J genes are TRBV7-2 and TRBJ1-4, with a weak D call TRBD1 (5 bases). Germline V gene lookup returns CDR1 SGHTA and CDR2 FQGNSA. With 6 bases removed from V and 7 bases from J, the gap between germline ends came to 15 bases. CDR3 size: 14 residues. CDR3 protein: CASSSMGGSEKLFF. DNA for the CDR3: TGTGCCAGCAGTTCCATGGGGGGAAGTGAAAAACTGTTTTTT.

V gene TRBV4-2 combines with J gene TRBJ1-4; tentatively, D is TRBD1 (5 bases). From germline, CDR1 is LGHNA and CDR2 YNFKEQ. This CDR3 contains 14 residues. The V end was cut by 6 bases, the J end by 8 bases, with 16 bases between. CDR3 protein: CASRNGGTDEKLFF. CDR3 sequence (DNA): TGTGCCAGCAGAAATGGGGGGACGGACGAAAAACTGTTTTTT.